This T cell receptor (beta chain) was sequenced in a study of blood T cells in healthy people across ages. The study, taken as a whole, reports: It was the long-lived donors that had more naive CD4+ cells and higher diversity than aged donors.

Together with a sample-barcoded 5' primer, a J-beta primer mix was included in a second PCR lasting roughly 6 to 12 cycles. With 12 random nucleotides, a template-switch adaptor tagged each individual cDNA molecule. TCRdb analysed the 5' RACE reads with MiXCR anew, one entry per CDR3 protein. This sample has some 1.7 million distinct CDR3 sequences, with 28% found just once. This clonotype has ten or more counts. Its antigen is still unknown. The study isolated at least 6.5 million PBMCs from each sample. CDR1 is LNHNV and CDR2 is YYDKDF in the germline V gene (reference sequence). V gave up 1 base and J gave up 3 bases; unmatched junction bases: 3. This CDR3 is built from 15 residues.

Specimen: blood. The receptor comes from a woman aged 30 to 39 in good health. This chain joins TRBV15 and TRBJ2-7, with 10 nucleotides matching TRBD2. The CDR3 spells CATSRGASGSYEQYF. Here the CDR3 DNA reads TGTGCCACCAGCAGAGGAGCTAGCGGGAGCTACGAGCAGTACTTC.